The 8 T cell receptor beta chains in this list originate from one sample, sequenced in a study of Graves' ophthalmopathy and Graves' hyperthyroidism. Amplified TCR beta CDR3 regions were obtained using RNA transcripts as template. First-round RT-PCR relied on HTBI primers, and a second-round multiplex PCR came next. TCRdb recomputed calls from the multiplex PCR reads with MiXCR, one row per CDR3 protein. The repertoire holds 200,000 to 250,000 distinct CDR3 sequences, with approximately 29% as singletons. Material: peripheral blood. These receptors all come from a man in his fifties with Graves' ophthalmopathy.

This clonotype was recorded many times. A much bigger clone sits one base away, suggesting this may be a read error. This chain links TRBV6-5 with TRBJ2-7; D assignment may be TRBD1 or TRBD2 (5 bases each). This CDR3 contains 16 residues. V was cut by 2 bases and J by 2 bases, with 16 bases left in between. Looked up from germline, CDR1 is MNHEY and CDR2 is SVGAGI. The CDR3 sequence: CASSYRGVGYTYEQYF. The CDR3 bases are TGTGCCAGCAGTTACAGAGGGGTAGGATATACCTACGAGCAGTACTTC.

The genes are TRBV11-2 and TRBJ2-7; 12 bases line up with TRBD2. Trimming at V came to 7 bases and at J to 4 bases, leaving 11 bases not matched to a gene. Germline CDR1 and CDR2: SGHAT and FQNNGV. The CDR3 is 16 amino acids. The DNA of the CDR3 is TGTGCCAGCACCCCAGCCCGGACTAGCGGGATTTACGAGCAGTACTTC. Translated: CASTPARTSGIYEQYF.

This clonotype was counted at least ten times. The chain has TRBV6-5 and TRBJ2-7; 10 bases line up with TRBD1. Germline assignment: CDR1 MNHEY and CDR2 SVGAGI. The trim removed 7 bases at V and 6 bases at J, leaving 15 bases unmatched. The CDR3 has 16 amino acids. CDR3 DNA sequence: TGTGCCAGCACTTCCCAGAGGGGGACAGGGGAAGGCGAGCAGTACTTC. This gives the protein CASTSQRGTGEGEQYF.

This chain uses TRBV28 with TRBJ2-7; D is ambiguous. CDR3 length: 11 residues. The germline V and J ends were trimmed by 7 bases and 3 bases, with 7 bases remaining between them. In germline, CDR1 is MDHEN, CDR2 SYDVKM. For the CDR3, the DNA is TGTGCCAGCACCCTAGACTACGAGCAGTACTTC. Amino acids: CASTLDYEQYF.

This clonotype was recorded at least ten times. The chain is built from TRBV12-3 or TRBV12-4 and TRBJ2-7, with a weak D call TRBD2 (5 bases). The V end was cut by 3 bases, the J end by 0 bases, with 6 bases between. The CDR3 extends over 13 amino acids. CDR3 region: CASSFGSSYEQYF. In DNA form, the CDR3 reads TGTGCCAGCAGTTTTGGGAGCTCCTACGAGCAGTACTTC.

This clonotype was observed many times. This chain uses TRBV6-5 with TRBJ2-7; 7 bases agree with TRBD1. V shed 2 bases, J shed 2 bases, and the junction held 6 bases outside the gene matches. Germline V lookup: CDR1 MNHEY, CDR2 SVGAGI. CDR3 length: 15 amino acids. The CDR3 bases are TGTGCCAGCAGTTACGGCAGACAGGGAGCCTACGAGCAGTACTTC. Its translation is CASSYGRQGAYEQYF.

The chain combines TRBV6-1 with TRBJ1-1; a possible D gene is TRBD1 (6 bases). Between the trimmed V and J ends, which lost 9 bases and 4 bases, there was a span of 15 bases. Germline values: CDR1 MNHNS, CDR2 SASEGT. The CDR3 length is 13 residues. The CDR3 bases are TGTGCCAGTAGGGACGGGGGGGCCACTGAAGCTTTCTTT. Residues: CASRDGGATEAFF.

The chain combines TRBV29-1 with TRBJ1-5; D is unresolved. Trimming pared 3 bases from V and 9 bases from J, leaving 15 bases between. The CDR3 consists of 13 residues. The germline V gene has CDR1 SQVTM and CDR2 ANQGSEA. This CDR3 reads CSVDVGSGSPQHF. The CDR3 DNA follows: TGCAGCGTTGACGTGGGCTCTGGATCGCCCCAGCATTTT.